These 28 T cell receptor beta chains were all obtained from the same sample, sequenced in a study of vaccination effects on CD4 cells after COVID-19. Sequencing used immunoSEQ multiplex PCR; TCRdb keeps in-frame clones, though not all of them. The sample consists of approximately 87,000 clones, approximately 74% of them appearing once. Expansion with viral peptide pools was applied to antigen-specific CD4+ T cells by the ViraFEST assay prior to sequencing. Following 10 days of culture, CD4+ T cells were isolated. Which antigens these TCRs recognize remains unknown. The material was CD4+ T cells from PBMCs cultured with HCoV-229E spike peptides, obtained before COVID-19 vaccination. All receptors come from a human donor who received a COVID-19 vaccine.

The gene calls are TRBV6-6 and TRBJ1-3; no reliable D call. Trimming took 1 base from V and 0 from J, leaving 10 bases between them. The CDR3 is 16 residues long. Per germline, CDR1 MNHNY and CDR2 SVGAGI (reference sequence). In nucleotides, the CDR3 is TGTGCCAGCAGTTACTTCACCTCAAGCTCTGGAAACACCATATATTTT. As protein: CASSYFTSSSGNTIYF.

The chain uses TRBV6-4 and TRBJ2-7; 9 bases line up with TRBD1. The V and J ends lost 3 bases and 6 bases, in that order; junction bases with no gene match: 9. The CDR3 has 15 amino acids. Germline CDR1 reads MRHNA; CDR2 reads SNTAGT. The CDR3 DNA reads as TGTGCCAGCAGTGAAAGCGGACAGGGGAAGGGCGAGCAGTACGTC. Its protein product is CASSESGQGKGEQYV.

The gene calls are TRBV3-1 (or the pseudogene TRBV3-2) and TRBJ2-3; 7 bases match TRBD1. Losses at the gene ends were 2 bases for V and 7 bases for J; bases not matched to a gene: 3. From germline, CDR1 is LGHDT and CDR2 YNNKEL (reference sequence). The CDR3 totals 13 residues. The CDR3 sequence is CASSQTGAHTQYF. CDR3 coding DNA: TGTGCCAGCAGCCAAACAGGGGCGCATACGCAGTATTTT.

The chain recombines TRBV24-1 with TRBJ2-3, with D perhaps TRBD1 (5 bases). The V end lost 2 bases, the J end lost 4 bases, and 15 bases lay between the germline ends. Germline V gene sequence: CDR1 KGHDR, CDR2 SFDVKD. This CDR3 has 16 amino acids. The CDR3 bases are TGTGCCACCAGTGATTCCCCCTGGGGCGGAGCAGATACGCAGTATTTT. This sequence encodes CATSDSPWGGADTQYF.

The chain uses TRBV6-1 and TRBJ2-4; D uncertain. The CDR3 runs to 17 residues. Deletions cut 0 bases from V and 0 bases from J, with 12 bases between. CDR1 and CDR2 from the germline V gene are MNHNS and SASEGT. The CDR3 DNA reads TGTGCCAGCAGTGAAGCATTGAACGGTCTAGCCAAAAACATTCAGTACTTC. Its protein is CASSEALNGLAKNIQYF.

This clone occurred a few times. This sequence joins TRBV6-2 or TRBV6-3 and TRBJ1-1, with 8 positions matching TRBD1. V trimming: 3 bases; J trimming: 1 base; junction bases outside the gene matches: 7. In germline, CDR1 is MNHEY, CDR2 SVGEGT. This CDR3 spans 16 amino acids. CDR3 DNA: TGTGCCAGCAGTTATAATCCAGGGGGCGGGAACACTGAAGCTTTCTTT. As protein: CASSYNPGGGNTEAFF.

The chain employs TRBV6-1 and TRBJ2-6, with D unclear. This CDR3 region has 16 residues. V was trimmed by 3 bases and J by 0 bases, leaving 9 bases between them. Germline CDR1 MNHNS, CDR2 SASEGT. The CDR3 here is CASSDPYYSGANVLTF. For the CDR3, the DNA is TGTGCCAGCAGTGATCCCTATTACTCTGGGGCCAACGTCCTGACTTTC.

V gene TRBV10-1 combines with J gene TRBJ1-1, with D hard to call. Trimming took off 5 bases at V and 1 base at J, with 5 bases between the two ends. Germline V gives CDR1 WNHNN, CDR2 SYGVQD (reference sequence). The CDR3 loop spans 12 amino acids. The CDR3 loop reads CASSQANTEAFF. The CDR3, as DNA: TGCGCCAGCAGTCAGGCGAACACTGAAGCTTTCTTT.

This clone was seen more than once but under ten times. The chain combines TRBV25-1 with TRBJ1-3; D not resolved. The CDR3 is made up of 12 amino acids. The V end was cut by 6 bases, the J end by 0 bases, with 3 bases between. The germline V gene encodes CDR1 MGHDK and CDR2 SYGVNS. For the CDR3, the DNA is TGTGCCAGCAGGACCTCTGGAAACACCATATATTTT. Amino acids: CASRTSGNTIYF.

This clone came up a few times. This chain connects TRBV3-1 (or the pseudogene TRBV3-2) to TRBJ1-4; D perhaps matches TRBD1 (6 bases). This CDR3 is 14 amino acids long. CDR1 is LGHDT, CDR2 YNNKEL, per germline (reference sequence). Trimming stripped 1 base from V and 7 bases from J, with 10 bases between. CDR3 amino acids: CASSQGRTVEKLFF. The CDR3, as DNA: TGTGCCAGCAGCCAAGGTCGGACAGTTGAAAAACTGTTTTTT.

J is TRBJ1-1 and V is TRBV6-1; 12 nucleotides match TRBD1. This CDR3 comprises 17 residues. CDR1 MNHNS and CDR2 SASEGT come from the germline V gene. Trimming cost V 1 base and J 2 bases; bases outside gene matches: 5. Here the CDR3 reads CASSEGFGTGGNTEAFF. Here the CDR3 DNA reads TGTGCCAGCAGTGAAGGATTTGGGACAGGGGGCAACACTGAAGCTTTCTTT.

This chain joins TRBV6-6 and TRBJ1-2; possibly TRBD1 for D (5 bases). The CDR3 runs to 13 residues. Deletions cut 0 bases from V and 6 bases from J, with 8 bases between. Germline loops: CDR1 MNHNY, CDR2 SVGAGI (reference sequence). The CDR3 spells CASSYSGVDGYTF. The CDR3 nucleotides are TGTGCCAGCAGTTACTCAGGGGTGGATGGCTACACCTTC.

The J gene is TRBJ1-2, the V gene TRBV30; D ambiguous. Germline V gene lookup returns CDR1 GTSNPN and CDR2 SVGIG (reference sequence). V lost 6 bases to trimming and J lost 4 bases, with 15 bases between them. The CDR3 contains 13 residues. The CDR3 spells CACPRGGLYGYTF. CDR3 DNA sequence: TGTGCCTGTCCCCGTGGAGGACTCTATGGCTACACCTTC.

This chain joins TRBV6-5 and TRBJ1-1; D is uncertain. V was shortened by 6 bases and J by 4 bases, with 12 bases between the two germline ends. Per the germline V gene, CDR1 is MNHEY and CDR2 is SVGAGI. CDR3 length equals 13 residues. The CDR3 sequence: CASRGRFVTEAFF. CDR3 DNA: TGTGCCAGCAGGGGGAGGTTTGTCACTGAAGCTTTCTTT.

The chain joins TRBV2 to TRBJ1-2, with 8 positions matching TRBD1. The CDR3 is 14 amino acids. In germline, CDR1 is SNHLY, CDR2 FYNNEI. J was trimmed by 8 bases and V by 2 bases; bases with no gene match: 7. In DNA form, the CDR3 reads TGTGCCAGCAGTGAATTTAAACAGGGGGGCGGCTACACCTTC. Protein: CASSEFKQGGGYTF.

The chain combines TRBV12-3 or TRBV12-4 with TRBJ1-1; D gene ambiguous. V gave up 5 bases and J gave up 1 base, with 8 bases separating them. The CDR3 sequence is 13 residues long. CDR3 in DNA: TGTGCCAGCAGTCGCCAGGAGAACACTGAAGCTTTCTTT. Its translation is CASSRQENTEAFF.

CDR3 protein: CASSLVSNSGNYEQYV. CDR3 DNA sequence: TGTGCCAGCAGCTTAGTTAGTAATTCTGGCAACTACGAGCAGTACGTC. This chain uses TRBV7-2 with TRBJ2-7; no reliable D call. The CDR3 is 16 residues long. With 1 base removed from V and 3 bases from J, the gap between germline ends came to 16 bases. Germline V gives CDR1 SGHTA, CDR2 FQGNSA.

The V call is TRBV5-1, the J call TRBJ1-1; possible D gene TRBD1, 5 bases. V was trimmed by 2 bases and J by 2 bases, leaving 10 bases between them. The germline CDR1 and CDR2 sequences are SGHRS and YFSETQ. CDR3 size: 14 residues. The CDR3 protein is CASSFGDGNTEAFF. The CDR3 nucleotides read TGCGCCAGCAGCTTCGGGGACGGAAACACTGAAGCTTTCTTT.

V and J are TRBV7-9 and TRBJ1-4; D call uncertain. This CDR3 contains 14 residues. Germline CDR1 SEHNR, CDR2 FQNEAQ (reference sequence). The V and J ends lost 5 bases and 15 bases respectively, with 22 bases between them. The CDR3 protein is CASSATGDPPVLFF. DNA of the CDR3: TGTGCCAGCAGCGCAACGGGTGACCCGCCGGTATTGTTTTTT. Drawing the rest from reference TRBV7-9 and TRBJ1-4, the complete variable domain is DTGVSQNPRHKITKRGQNVTFRCDPISEHNRLYWYRQTLGQGPEFLTYFQNEAQLEKSRLLSDRFSAERPKGSFSTLEIQRTEQGDSAMYLCASSATGDPPVLFFGSGTQLSVL.

The chain has TRBV4-3 and TRBJ1-1; no clear D gene. Germline lookup yields CDR1 LGHNA and CDR2 YSLEER. The CDR3 length is 15 residues. V lost 3 bases and J lost 5, with 16 bases in between. CDR3 residues: CASSHGSRGGTEAFF. Written as DNA, the CDR3 is TGCGCCAGCAGCCACGGAAGCCGGGGAGGGACTGAAGCTTTCTTT.

This clone was seen a handful of times. The chain links TRBV6-1 to TRBJ2-6; 13 nucleotides line up with TRBD2. The germline V gene has CDR1 MNHNS and CDR2 SASEGT. The CDR3 is 18 amino acids. After removal of 4 bases from V and 0 bases from J, the junction contained 3 bases not matched to a gene. As DNA, the CDR3 is TGTGCCAGCAGTGGACTAGCGGGGGGCCGCTCTGGGGCCAACGTCCTGACTTTC. Amino acids: CASSGLAGGRSGANVLTF.

The CDR3 sequence: CASRAGATDTQYF. The DNA for the CDR3 is TGTGCCAGCAGGGCGGGGGCCACAGATACGCAGTATTTT. The V call is TRBV27, the J call TRBJ2-3; D is perhaps TRBD2 (7 bases). V lost 6 bases and J lost 2, with 9 bases in between. CDR3 length: 13 residues. CDR1 is MNHEY, CDR2 SMNVEV, per germline (reference sequence).

The chain joins TRBV29-1 to TRBJ2-4; D might be TRBD1 (7 bases). Trimming removed 4 bases at V and 3 bases at J, with 13 bases between. CDR1 and CDR2 from the germline V gene are SQVTM and ANQGSEA. This CDR3 comprises 14 residues. The DNA for the CDR3 is TGCAGCGTTGCCCGGGGGACAGACAAAAACATTCAGTACTTC. Encoded protein: CSVARGTDKNIQYF.

Here the CDR3 reads CSVVWGDLRSTEAFF. CDR3 bases: TGCAGCGTTGTGTGGGGCGATCTTCGGAGCACTGAAGCTTTCTTT. The genes are TRBV29-1 and TRBJ1-1, with D possibly matching TRBD1 (5 bases). The CDR3 spans 15 residues. CDR1 and CDR2 (germline): SQVTM, ANQGSEA. Trimming left V 4 bases short and J 4 bases short, with 19 bases between.

The chain joins TRBV9 to TRBJ2-5, with a tentative D call TRBD2 (6 bases). The V end was cut by 4 bases, the J end by 1 base, with 14 bases between. Germline V gene lookup returns CDR1 SGDLS and CDR2 YYNGEE. The CDR3 spans 15 residues. This CDR3 reads CASSPRGSGQETQYF. The CDR3 DNA is TGTGCCAGCAGCCCCCGGGGTAGCGGCCAAGAGACCCAGTACTTC.

The gene calls are TRBV6-6 and TRBJ1-5; D remains unclear. CDR1 MNHNY and CDR2 SVGAGI come from the germline V gene (reference sequence). With 4 bases removed from V and 1 base from J, the gap between germline ends came to 5 bases. The CDR3 contains 13 residues. CDR3 DNA sequence: TGTGCCAGCAGTTTTATGAGCAATCAGCCCCAGCATTTT. Protein sequence: CASSFMSNQPQHF.

The rearrangement links TRBV6-6 to TRBJ2-3; no reliable D call. Trimming took off 10 bases at V and 0 bases at J, with 8 bases between the two ends. CDR3 length equals 12 residues. Germline values: CDR1 MNHNY, CDR2 SVGAGI (reference sequence). The CDR3 is CATKYSTDTQYF. The CDR3 coding sequence is TGTGCCACGAAATATAGCACAGATACGCAGTATTTT.

This clone was picked up one time. The CDR3 coding sequence is TGTGCCAGCAGCATTCGGACAGGGGGCTCCTACGAGCAGTACGTC. Its protein product is CASSIRTGGSYEQYV. The chain joins TRBV7-2 to TRBJ2-7, with 10 positions matching TRBD1. Germline CDR1 SGHTA, CDR2 FQGNSA. V lost 5 bases, J lost 0 bases, and 4 bases stayed unmatched. This CDR3 comprises 15 residues.